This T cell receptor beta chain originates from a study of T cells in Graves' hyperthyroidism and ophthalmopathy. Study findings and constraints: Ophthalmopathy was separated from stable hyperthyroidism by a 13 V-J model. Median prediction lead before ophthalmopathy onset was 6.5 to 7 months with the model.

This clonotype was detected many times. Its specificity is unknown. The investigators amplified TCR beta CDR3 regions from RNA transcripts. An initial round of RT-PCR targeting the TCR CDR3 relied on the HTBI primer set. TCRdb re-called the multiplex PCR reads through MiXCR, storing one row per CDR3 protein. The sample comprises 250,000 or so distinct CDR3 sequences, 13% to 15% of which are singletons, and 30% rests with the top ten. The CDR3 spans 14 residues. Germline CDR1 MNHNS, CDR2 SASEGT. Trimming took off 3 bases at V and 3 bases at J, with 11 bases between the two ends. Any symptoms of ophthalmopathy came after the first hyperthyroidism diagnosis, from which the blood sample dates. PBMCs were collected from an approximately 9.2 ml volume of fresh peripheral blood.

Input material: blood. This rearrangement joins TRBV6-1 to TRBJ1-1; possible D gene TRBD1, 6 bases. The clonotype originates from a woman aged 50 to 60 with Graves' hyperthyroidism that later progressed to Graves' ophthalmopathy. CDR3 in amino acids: CASSDRGAYTEAFF. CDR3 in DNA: TGTGCCAGCAGTGACAGGGGCGCTTACACTGAAGCTTTCTTT.